One sample yielded the 22 T cell receptor beta chains listed below, sequenced in a study of blood T cell repertoires in COVID-19 (dated by TCRdb to 2019 to 2021). Library creation used the immunoSEQ multiplex PCR assay. The table was pulled from immuneACCESS by TCRdb, which kept in-frame rearrangements only. Such tables lose some clones; where checked, under half of the loss comes from unresolved V genes, and the rest has no known cause. For this sample there are 200,000 to 250,000 clones; about nine tenths appear just once. The ten most abundant clones make up approximately 2.6% of the sample. What was sequenced was peripheral blood. Receptors were obtained from a woman aged 60-70 years with acute or convalescent COVID-19.

The chain joins TRBV9 to TRBJ2-2; perhaps TRBD1 as D (5 bases). Trimming shortened V by 0 bases and J by 6 bases, and 12 bases separated the two germline ends. CDR3 length: 15 amino acids. In germline, CDR1 is SGDLS, CDR2 YYNGEE. The CDR3 here is CASSVDHRWAGELFF. Written as DNA, the CDR3 is TGTGCCAGCAGCGTAGACCACAGGTGGGCCGGGGAGCTGTTTTTT.

The rearrangement uses TRBV15 and TRBJ1-1, with D possibly matching TRBD1 (5 bases). V lost 3 bases and J 5 bases, leaving 13 bases between the germline ends. The CDR3 consists of 14 residues. CDR1 is LNHNV, CDR2 YYDKDF, per germline (reference sequence). The CDR3 is CATSSAGGNTEAFF. CDR3 nucleotides: TGTGCCACCAGCAGCGCCGGGGGAAATACTGAAGCTTTCTTT.

The CDR3 loop reads CASSLRGFSNQPQHF. DNA of the CDR3: TGTGCCAGCAGCCTTAGAGGGTTCAGCAATCAGCCCCAGCATTTT. The chain employs TRBV28 and TRBJ1-5, with D unresolved. The germline gives CDR1 MDHEN, CDR2 SYDVKM. The CDR3 runs to 15 residues. Trimming took off 6 bases at V and 1 base at J, with 13 bases between the two ends.

V and J are TRBV10-3 and TRBJ1-5; D may be TRBD1 (5 bases). Trimming stripped 10 bases from V and 1 base from J, with 14 bases between. In germline, CDR1 is ENHRY, CDR2 SYGVKD. This CDR3 has 14 residues. In DNA, the CDR3 is TGTGCCACCCGGGAGGACACCAGCAATCAGCCCCAGCATTTT. Residues: CATREDTSNQPQHF.

CDR3 in amino acids: CASSPGGVPNTEAFF. The CDR3 nucleotides read TGTGCCAGCTCACCGGGAGGCGTTCCGAACACTGAAGCTTTCTTT. This chain uses TRBV18 with TRBJ1-1; D is uncertain. The CDR3 length is 15 residues. CDR1 and CDR2 from the germline V gene are KGHSH and LQKENI. The ends were cut back, 3 bases at V and 1 base at J, with 12 bases in the middle.

The chain has TRBV5-1 and TRBJ2-7; 10 nucleotides align to TRBD1. The CDR3 loop spans 15 amino acids. Trimming cost V 1 base and J 6 bases; bases outside gene matches: 7. The germline V gene encodes CDR1 SGHRS and CDR2 YFSETQ. The CDR3 protein is CASSLPGTGVAEQYF. The CDR3 region has the DNA TGCGCCAGCAGCTTGCCCGGGACAGGGGTCGCCGAGCAGTACTTC.

CDR3 DNA: TGCGCCAGCAGCCACCCCGGGACAGGAGGGGAGCAGTTCTTC. As protein: CASSHPGTGGEQFF. The chain is built from TRBV4-3 and TRBJ2-1; 8 nucleotides match TRBD1. Per germline, CDR1 LGHNA and CDR2 YSLEER. CDR3 length equals 14 residues. The trim removed 3 bases at V and 10 bases at J, leaving 8 bases unmatched.

This rearrangement joins TRBV28 to TRBJ1-5; 7 positions match TRBD1. This CDR3 is 14 amino acids long. The V and J ends lost 3 bases and 7 bases, in that order; junction bases with no gene match: 6. CDR1 MDHEN and CDR2 SYDVKM come from the germline V gene. DNA of the CDR3: TGTGCCAGCAGTTTGGAGGGGGCTGTGCAGCCCCAGCATTTT. Translated: CASSLEGAVQPQHF. The whole variable domain, filled in from reference TRBV28 and TRBJ1-5, reads DVKVTQSSRYLVKRTGEKVFLECVQDMDHENMFWYRQDPGLGLRLIYFSYDVKMKEKGDIPEGYSVSREKKERFSLILESASTNQTSMYLCASSLEGAVQPQHFGDGTRLSIL.

The chain couples TRBV18 to TRBJ1-2, with D possibly matching TRBD1 (6 bases). The germline V gene encodes CDR1 KGHSH and CDR2 LQKENI. The ends were cut back, 6 bases at V and 4 bases at J, with 12 bases in the middle. The CDR3 covers 13 residues. As DNA, the CDR3 is TGTGCCAGCTCCCGGCAGGGGAGCTATGGCTACACCTTC. It encodes CASSRQGSYGYTF.

This chain links TRBV14 with TRBJ1-6; the D is unclear. The V end lost 4 bases, the J end lost 0 bases, and 7 bases lay between the germline ends. The germline V gene encodes CDR1 SGHDN and CDR2 FVKESK. The CDR3 runs to 15 residues. CDR3 in DNA: TGTGCCAGCAGCCCCCGGGGCTCCTATAATTCACCCCTCCACTTT. Translating gives CASSPRGSYNSPLHF.

The sample holds a few counts of this clone. J is TRBJ1-4 and V is TRBV7-2, with 7 bases lining up with TRBD1. The V gene end was trimmed by 5 bases and the J gene end by 8 bases; junction bases not matched to a gene: 8. Per germline, CDR1 SGHTA and CDR2 FQGNSA. The CDR3 contains 14 residues. The CDR3 loop reads CASSGRGREEKLFF. Written as DNA, the CDR3 is TGTGCCAGCAGCGGAAGGGGGCGAGAGGAAAAACTGTTTTTT.

The CDR3 loop reads CASSQELLAGGSNEQYF. CDR3 nucleotide sequence: TGTGCCAGCAGCCAAGAGTTATTGGCGGGAGGTTCGAACGAGCAGTACTTC. The chain combines TRBV3-1 (or the pseudogene TRBV3-2) with TRBJ2-7; 8 nucleotides line up with TRBD2. The CDR3 is made up of 17 amino acids. V was pared by 0 bases and J by 5 bases, with 12 bases of the junction left unmatched. Germline loops: CDR1 LGHDT, CDR2 YNNKEL (reference sequence).

The J gene is TRBJ2-7, the V gene TRBV30, with 10 bases that match TRBD2. With V trimmed by 2 bases and J by 3 bases, 7 bases remained unmatched. The CDR3 extends over 15 amino acids. The V gene's germline CDR1 is GTSNPN and CDR2 SVGIG (reference sequence). The CDR3 loop is CAWSSPGLARYEQYF. The CDR3 nucleotides are TGTGCCTGGAGTTCACCGGGACTAGCGCGCTACGAGCAGTACTTC.

About this clone: The identical CDR3 is also encoded by other nucleotide sequences in the sample. This chain connects TRBV18 to TRBJ1-1, with D possibly TRBD1 on 6 matching bases. CDR3 length: 14 amino acids. The germline V and J ends were trimmed by 3 bases and 1 base, with 9 bases remaining between them. Looked up from germline, CDR1 is KGHSH and CDR2 is LQKENI. The CDR3 DNA reads as TGTGCCAGCTCACCCGGACAGCAGAACACTGAAGCTTTCTTT. It encodes CASSPGQQNTEAFF.

For this clone: The sample holds other DNA sequences that translate to the same CDR3. J is TRBJ2-7 and V is TRBV14, with TRBD1 as a possible D gene (5 bases). V gave up 4 bases and J gave up 3 bases, with 13 bases separating them. CDR1 and CDR2 from the germline V gene are SGHDN and FVKESK. There are 14 residues in the CDR3. The CDR3 here is CASSPRTLYYEQYF. DNA for the CDR3: TGTGCCAGCAGCCCCCGGACACTCTACTACGAGCAGTACTTC.

This sequence joins TRBV27 and TRBJ1-5, with unresolved D. CDR1 is MNHEY, CDR2 SMNVEV, per germline (reference sequence). CDR3 length equals 13 residues. Between the trimmed V and J ends, which lost 2 bases and 5 bases, there was a span of 7 bases. The CDR3 sequence is CASSLERHQPQHF. CDR3 bases: TGTGCCAGCAGTTTAGAGCGACATCAGCCCCAGCATTTT.

This clone was seen a few times. This sequence joins TRBV4-2 and TRBJ2-7; D remains unclear. The CDR3 has 16 residues. Trimming removed 0 bases from V and 0 bases from J, with 12 bases in between. Looked up from germline, CDR1 is LGHNA and CDR2 is YNFKEQ. The CDR3 sequence: CASSQDRSDVSYEQYF. CDR3 DNA: TGTGCCAGCAGCCAAGATCGGAGTGATGTCTCCTACGAGCAGTACTTC.

The genes are TRBV11-3 and TRBJ2-7; no clear D. The CDR3 has 14 residues. The germline V and J ends were trimmed by 5 bases and 0 bases, with 11 bases remaining between them. Germline V gives CDR1 SGHNT, CDR2 YENEEA. The CDR3 bases are TGTGCCAGCAGCCCAACCGGTGGCTCCTACGAGCAGTACTTC. It yields the protein CASSPTGGSYEQYF.

This sequence joins TRBV7-9 and TRBJ1-1, with 7 bases aligning to TRBD1. V trimming: 3 bases; J trimming: 5 bases; junction bases outside the gene matches: 6. Per germline, CDR1 SEHNR and CDR2 FQNEAQ (reference sequence). The length of the CDR3 is 14 residues. CDR3 residues: CASSFTGVVTEAFF. The CDR3 nucleotides read TGTGCCAGCAGCTTCACAGGGGTCGTTACTGAAGCTTTCTTT. Full variable domain (missing parts from reference TRBV7-9 and TRBJ1-1): DTGVSQNPRHKITKRGQNVTFRCDPISEHNRLYWYRQTLGQGPEFLTYFQNEAQLEKSRLLSDRFSAERPKGSFSTLEIQRTEQGDSAMYLCASSFTGVVTEAFFGQGTRLTVV.

The chain recombines TRBV18 with TRBJ1-2, with D maybe TRBD1 (5 bases). The germline CDR1 and CDR2 sequences are KGHSH and LQKENI. V lost 3 bases and J 4 bases, leaving 9 bases between the germline ends. The CDR3 runs to 13 residues. The CDR3 DNA reads TGTGCCAGCTCACCCGCCGACAGCTATGGCTACACCTTC. Its protein product is CASSPADSYGYTF.

This clone was counted once. The chain is built from TRBV7-8 and TRBJ1-2; D might be TRBD1 (6 bases). Looked up from germline, CDR1 is SGHVS and CDR2 is FQNEAQ. CDR3 length equals 14 residues. V shed 6 bases and J shed 2 bases, with 13 bases lying between them. The CDR3 coding sequence is TGTGCCAGCAGTTCTCAGACAGGCAACTATGGCTACACCTTC. This gives the protein CASSSQTGNYGYTF.

The chain combines TRBV27 with TRBJ2-5; TRBD1 aligns across 11 bases. The CDR3 contains 15 residues. Trimming at V came to 3 bases and at J to 5 bases, leaving 5 bases not matched to a gene. Germline V gives CDR1 MNHEY, CDR2 SMNVEV (reference sequence). The CDR3 nucleotides read TGTGCCAGCAGTTTCGGGACAGGGGGTTTCGAGACCCAGTACTTC. Translation: CASSFGTGGFETQYF.